The TCR beta chain under discussion was sequenced for a study of blood T cell repertoires in COVID-19. For the study at large: Spain, Italy and the United States supplied samples that represented acute and convalescent COVID-19.

Germline V gene data show CDR1 as SQVTM and CDR2 as ANQGSEA. With 6 bases clipped from V and 1 base from J, the junction kept 12 bases outside the gene matches. The CDR3 extends over 15 amino acids. Assay: immunoSEQ multiplex PCR; the TCRdb copy retains only in-frame clones and omits some. The sample lists 95,000 to 150,000 clones; 82% were seen once. The source material was peripheral blood. V and J are TRBV29-1 and TRBJ2-7, with 7 bases lining up with TRBD2. This TCR derives from a woman aged 70-85 years with acute or convalescent COVID-19. The CDR3 DNA reads as TGCAGCGTCGGGGGGTTGGAGATAGGTTCCTACGAGCAGTACTTC. The encoded protein is CSVGGLEIGSYEQYF.